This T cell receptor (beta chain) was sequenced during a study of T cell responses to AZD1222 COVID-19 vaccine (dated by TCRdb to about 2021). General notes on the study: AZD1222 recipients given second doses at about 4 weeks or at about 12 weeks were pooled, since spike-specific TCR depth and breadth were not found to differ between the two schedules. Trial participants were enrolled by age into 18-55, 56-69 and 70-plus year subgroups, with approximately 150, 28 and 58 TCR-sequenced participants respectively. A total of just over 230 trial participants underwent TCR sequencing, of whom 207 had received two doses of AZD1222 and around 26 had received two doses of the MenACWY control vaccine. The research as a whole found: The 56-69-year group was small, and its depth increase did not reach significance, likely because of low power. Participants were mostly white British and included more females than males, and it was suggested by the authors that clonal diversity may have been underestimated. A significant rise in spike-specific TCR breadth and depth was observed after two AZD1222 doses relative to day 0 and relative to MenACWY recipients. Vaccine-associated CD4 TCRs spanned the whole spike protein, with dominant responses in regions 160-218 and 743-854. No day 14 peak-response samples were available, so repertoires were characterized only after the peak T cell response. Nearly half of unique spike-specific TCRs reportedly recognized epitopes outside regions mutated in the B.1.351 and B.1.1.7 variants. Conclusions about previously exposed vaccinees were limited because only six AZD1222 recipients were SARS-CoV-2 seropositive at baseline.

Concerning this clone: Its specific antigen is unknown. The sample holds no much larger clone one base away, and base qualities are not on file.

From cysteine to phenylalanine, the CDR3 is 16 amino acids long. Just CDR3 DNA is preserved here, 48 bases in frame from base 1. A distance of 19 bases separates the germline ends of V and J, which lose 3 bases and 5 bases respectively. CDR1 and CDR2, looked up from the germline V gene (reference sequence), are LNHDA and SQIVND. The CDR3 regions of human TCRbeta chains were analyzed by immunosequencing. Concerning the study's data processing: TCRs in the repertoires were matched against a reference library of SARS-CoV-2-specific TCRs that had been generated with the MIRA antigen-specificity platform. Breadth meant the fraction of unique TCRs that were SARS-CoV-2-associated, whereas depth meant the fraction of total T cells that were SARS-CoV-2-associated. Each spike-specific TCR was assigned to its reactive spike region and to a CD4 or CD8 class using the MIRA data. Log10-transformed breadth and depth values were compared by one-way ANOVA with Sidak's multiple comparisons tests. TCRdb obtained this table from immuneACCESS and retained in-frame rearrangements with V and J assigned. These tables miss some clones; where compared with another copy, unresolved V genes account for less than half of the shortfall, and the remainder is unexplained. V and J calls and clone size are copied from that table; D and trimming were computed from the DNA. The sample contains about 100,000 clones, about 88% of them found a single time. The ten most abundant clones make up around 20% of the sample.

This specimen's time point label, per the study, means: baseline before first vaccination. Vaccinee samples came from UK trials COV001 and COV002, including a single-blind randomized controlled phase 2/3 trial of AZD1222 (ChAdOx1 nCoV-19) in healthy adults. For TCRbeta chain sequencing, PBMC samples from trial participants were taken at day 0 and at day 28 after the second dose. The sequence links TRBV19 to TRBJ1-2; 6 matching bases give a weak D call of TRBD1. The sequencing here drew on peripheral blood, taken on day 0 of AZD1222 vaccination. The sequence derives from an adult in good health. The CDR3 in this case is CASSIRTVGAGYGYTF. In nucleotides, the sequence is TGTGCCAGTAGTATTCGGACAGTCGGGGCGGGGTATGGCTACACCTTC.